A selection of T cell receptor beta chains follows, all from one sample in a study of shared clonotypes between healthy human individuals. The repertoire was sequenced with immunoSEQ multiplex PCR; TCRdb's copy has only in-frame clones and lacks some. The sample lists around 600,000 clones, roughly 97% occurring once. Source material: naive CD4+ T cells sorted from blood. Receptor source: a woman aged 30 to 39 in good health. Both conserved end residues are part of each CDR3. The order of the fields is J gene, V gene, D gene, clone size, CDR3 protein, CDR3 DNA. A D gene is named only where the DNA matches it firmly. Clone size is stated in some rows and not others, as once, few, many or a class when expanded.

>TRBJ2-7|TRBV5-5|TRBD1|-
CASSLFGTGGHEQYF
TGTGCCAGCAGCTTGTTTGGGACAGGGGGCCACGAGCAGTACTTC
>TRBJ2-3|TRBV19|-|-
CASSISTDTQYF
TGTGCCAGTAGTATCAGCACAGATACGCAGTATTTT
>TRBJ2-1|TRBV6-6|TRBD1|-
CASRARDRVNEQFF
TGTGCCAGCAGGGCCCGGGACAGAGTAAATGAGCAGTTCTTC
>TRBJ2-2|TRBV5-1|-|-
CASSLEGPVRAGELFF
TGCGCCAGCAGCTTGGAAGGCCCCGTGCGGGCCGGGGAGCTGTTTTTT
>TRBJ1-1|TRBV19|-|-
CASSTLWGRADTEAFF
TGTGCCAGTAGTACCCTTTGGGGAAGGGCGGACACTGAAGCTTTCTTT
>TRBJ2-4|TRBV2|-|-
CASSEWGDSINIQYF
TGTGCCAGCAGTGAATGGGGGGACAGTATAAACATTCAGTACTTC
>TRBJ2-1|TRBV28|TRBD1|-
CASSAPGTAKNEQFF
TGTGCCAGCAGCGCTCCCGGGACAGCGAAGAATGAGCAGTTCTTC
>TRBJ2-2|TRBV11-2|TRBD2|-
CASSSLVAGWSGSSGELFF
TGTGCCAGCAGCAGCTTGGTAGCGGGATGGTCAGGTAGCTCCGGGGAGCTGTTTTTT
>TRBJ2-1|TRBV4-1|TRBD2|once
CASSQDPGVAGGWDEQFF
TGCGCCAGCAGCCAAGATCCCGGGGTCGCGGGGGGTTGGGATGAGCAGTTCTTC
>TRBJ2-1|TRBV19|-|once
CASRYGPASSNEQFF
TGTGCCAGTAGGTACGGGCCGGCCAGCAGTAATGAGCAGTTCTTC
>TRBJ2-5|TRBV10-3|TRBD2|-
CAISDLLAGVLQETQYF
TGTGCCATCAGTGACCTCCTAGCGGGTGTACTCCAAGAGACCCAGTACTTC
>TRBJ2-7|TRBV28|-|-
CASTKYSEPSYEQYF
TGTGCCAGCACCAAATATAGCGAGCCCTCCTACGAGCAGTACTTC
>TRBJ1-1|TRBV19|-|-
CASKGSGTNTEAFF
TGTGCCAGTAAAGGGAGCGGGACGAACACTGAAGCTTTCTTT
>TRBJ1-1|TRBV27|TRBD1|-
CASRRTGMNTEAFF
TGTGCCAGCAGGAGGACAGGGATGAACACTGAAGCTTTCTTT
>TRBJ1-5|TRBV6-1|-|-
CASLETDSNQPQHF
TGTGCCAGCCTGGAGACTGATAGCAATCAGCCCCAGCATTTT
>TRBJ2-5|TRBV5-4|TRBD1|-
CASSSGGQGETQYF
TGTGCCAGCAGCTCTGGTGGACAGGGGGAGACCCAGTACTTC
>TRBJ2-7|TRBV13|TRBD2|-
CASSFSGNLREQYF
TGTGCCAGCAGCTTTAGCGGGAATTTGAGAGAGCAGTACTTC
>TRBJ2-6|TRBV6-5|-|-
CASREGGLTF
TGTGCCAGCAGAGAAGGGGGACTGACTTTC